The next 10 T cell receptor beta chains were all read from a single sample in a study of metastatic and nonmetastatic thyroid tumors. Not a single patient had been given any form of treatment at any point before undergoing thyroid surgery. Using MiXCR, TCRdb reanalyzed the PCR reads. The sample gives about 33,000 clones, 15% to 20% of which show up once; about an eighth is in the top ten. The specimen was blood. Source of these receptors: a male donor with papillary thyroid cancer or a benign thyroid nodule (not recorded which). Some clones in this sample may be carry-over from other donors' samples.

This CDR3 is CASSFDETGGTSIVYTF. In DNA form, the CDR3 reads TGTGCCAGCAGCTTTGATGAGACAGGCGGCACATCCATTGTCTACACCTTC. This chain connects TRBV5-6 to TRBJ1-2; maybe TRBD1 (6 bases). CDR3 length equals 17 residues. Germline assignment: CDR1 SGHDT and CDR2 YYEEEE. V was cut by 2 bases and J by 10 bases, with 27 bases left in between.

This clone was observed at least ten times. The rearrangement joins TRBV5-1 to TRBJ1-1, with unresolved D. CDR1 and CDR2 from the germline V gene are SGHRS and YFSETQ. Deletions cut 6 bases from V and 0 bases from J, with 12 bases between. This CDR3 has 14 amino acids. CDR3 in amino acids: CASTTLSMNTEAFF. CDR3 in DNA: TGCGCCAGCACGACGCTATCTATGAACACTGAAGCTTTCTTT.

This clone appeared many times. This chain connects TRBV5-1 to TRBJ2-5; 11 bases agree with TRBD2. The CDR3 contains 15 residues. Unmatched junction bases numbered 3, after V lost 4 bases and J lost 1 base. Germline V lookup: CDR1 SGHRS, CDR2 YFSETQ. The CDR3 DNA sequence: TGCGCCAGCAGCGCGGGACTAGCGGCCCAAGAGACCCAGTACTTC. This translates into CASSAGLAAQETQYF.

The chain employs TRBV20-1 and TRBJ2-1; possibly TRBD1 for D (5 bases). The CDR3 runs to 13 residues. The germline V and J ends were trimmed by 0 bases and 8 bases, with 11 bases remaining between them. The germline V gene has CDR1 DFQATT and CDR2 SNEGSKA (reference sequence). CDR3 in DNA: TGCAGTGCTAGAGACGCAAGGGGCGATGAGCAGTTCTTC. Its translation is CSARDARGDEQFF.

This rearrangement joins TRBV5-1 to TRBJ1-4, with 7 bases aligning to TRBD1. Losses at the gene ends were 4 bases for V and 0 bases for J; bases not matched to a gene: 9. This CDR3 contains 17 residues. The V gene's germline CDR1 is SGHRS and CDR2 YFSETQ. The chain's CDR3 is CASSRAPDRATNEKLFF. In nucleotides, the CDR3 is TGCGCCAGCAGCCGGGCCCCAGACAGGGCAACTAATGAAAAACTGTTTTTT.

This clone was seen at least ten times. The J gene is TRBJ2-2, the V gene TRBV11-3, with TRBD1 identical over 8 bases. Germline V gives CDR1 SGHNT, CDR2 YENEEA. J gave up 5 bases and V 11 bases, and 16 bases lay outside the gene matches. This CDR3 has 16 residues. The CDR3: CAGLTYRDRTTGELFF. CDR3 in DNA: TGTGCCGGACTCACCTACCGGGACAGGACGACCGGGGAGCTGTTTTTT.

This clone occurred many times. V is TRBV29-1 and J is TRBJ1-1; 8 positions match TRBD1. Germline CDR1 and CDR2: SQVTM and ANQGSEA. CDR3 size: 14 residues. Trimming removed 6 bases from V and 1 base from J; junction bases left unmatched: 7. CDR3 nucleotide sequence: TGCAGCGTAGGGACAGGCCCAACGAACACTGAAGCTTTCTTT. This sequence encodes CSVGTGPTNTEAFF.

Details on this clone: A read error may explain this, as a much larger clone is one base away. This rearrangement joins TRBV11-1 to TRBJ2-3; 7 positions match TRBD2. The CDR3 loop spans 15 amino acids. The germline gives CDR1 SGHAT, CDR2 FQDESV (reference sequence). The CDR3 region is CASSSGLGSKDTQYF. Written as DNA, the CDR3 is TGTGCCAGCAGCTCCGGACTAGGCAGCAAAGATACGCAGTATTTT.

This clone was seen ten or more times. V gene TRBV28 combines with J gene TRBJ1-5, with D maybe TRBD1 (5 bases). Trimming cost V 6 bases and J 5 bases, with 11 bases left between them. Per germline, CDR1 MDHEN and CDR2 SYDVKM. CDR3 length equals 13 residues. In nucleotides, the CDR3 is TGTGCCAGCAGAGCCCCCAGGGATCAGCCCCAGCATTTT. The encoded protein is CASRAPRDQPQHF.

This clone occurred many times. The chain is built from TRBV28 and TRBJ1-3, with D unclear. This CDR3 is built from 12 residues. Deletions cut 3 bases from V and 3 bases from J, with 3 bases between. Per the germline V gene, CDR1 is MDHEN and CDR2 is SYDVKM. CDR3 sequence (DNA): TGTGCCAGCAGTTTCCATGGAAACACCATATATTTT. This sequence encodes CASSFHGNTIYF.